This T cell receptor beta chain was captured in a study of OX40 agonist ivuxolimab in advanced cancers. Study summary: Patients enrolled in dose escalation were diagnosed with hepatocellular carcinoma, melanoma, renal cell or head and neck cancer. Having had anti-PD-1, anti-PD-L1 or anti-CTLA-4 therapy before was allowed, and over 35% had some.

The CDR3 has 12 amino acids. In germline, CDR1 is SQVTM, CDR2 ANQGSEA. The V gene end was trimmed by 4 bases and the J gene end by 3 bases; junction bases not matched to a gene: 2. Sequencing used immunoSEQ multiplex PCR; TCRdb keeps in-frame clones, though not all of them. Of roughly 56,000 clones in the sample, 65% to 90% are singletons; the top ten hold about 0.88%. The sampling schedule covered blood at baseline, cycle 4 day 1, and cycle 7 day 1. Broader study findings: In a subset of nonresponders, normalized T-cell clonal expansion was also low.

This clone has a handful of counts. Its target is not known. The sequences come from CD4+ or CD8+ T cells sorted from blood, collected in a trial of the OX40 agonist ivuxolimab. The chain has TRBV29-1 and TRBJ1-1; TRBD1 agrees at 7 bases. This receptor was taken from an adult with an advanced solid tumor such as melanoma, head and neck, liver or kidney cancer. CDR3 sequence reads: CSVVQGYTEAFF. The CDR3 region has the DNA TGCAGCGTTGTACAGGGGTACACTGAAGCTTTCTTT.